The 23 T cell receptor beta chains presented below share a single source sample, sequenced in a study of T cells in Graves' hyperthyroidism and ophthalmopathy. The TCR beta CDR3 regions underwent amplification using RNA transcripts as the source. A first-round RT-PCR of the TCR CDR3 used the HTBI primer set. TCRdb fed the multiplex PCR reads into MiXCR, producing one record per CDR3 protein. The data contain 350,000 to 500,000 distinct CDR3 sequences, 12% to 15% of them singletons. The sample comprised blood. These receptors came from a woman aged 18-29 years with Graves' hyperthyroidism.

The sample holds many counts of this clonotype. The V and J genes are TRBV2 and TRBJ2-7, with D perhaps matching TRBD1 (6 bases). The V gene lost 7 bases and the J gene lost 3 bases, with 16 bases spanning the gap. There are 14 residues in the CDR3. The germline gives CDR1 SNHLY, CDR2 FYNNEI. The CDR3 bases are TGTGCCAGCATCCTCCCCAGGGGAATCTACGAGCAGTACTTC. Protein: CASILPRGIYEQYF.

V is TRBV7-6 and J is TRBJ2-1, with 14 bases aligning to TRBD2. The better agreement between TRBJ2-7 and the DNA end casts doubt on the J call. Germline V gene sequence: CDR1 SGHVS, CDR2 FNYEAQ. The CDR3 spans 16 residues. CDR3 DNA sequence: TGTGCCAGCAGTGGGACTAGCGGGAGCTCCTACAATGAGCAGTACTTC. The encoded protein is CASSGTSGSSYNEQYF.

As concerns this clonotype: This may come from a read error, since a much larger clone is one base off. The chain combines TRBV9 with TRBJ2-5; 14 bases line up with TRBD2. The CDR3 covers 16 residues. The germline V gene encodes CDR1 SGDLS and CDR2 YYNGEE. The V gene end was trimmed by 3 bases and the J gene end by 5 bases; junction bases not matched to a gene: 6. The CDR3 region is CASSAGTSGSTETQYF. The CDR3 coding sequence is TGTGCCAGCAGCGCGGGGACTAGCGGGAGTACGGAGACCCAGTACTTC.

There are many counts of this clonotype. The chain is built from TRBV28 and TRBJ2-1; D not certain. The CDR3 totals 11 residues. The germline V gene has CDR1 MDHEN and CDR2 SYDVKM. V gave up 0 bases and J gave up 10 bases, with 4 bases separating them. The CDR3 sequence is CASSLWQEQFF. The DNA for the CDR3 is TGTGCCAGCAGTTTATGGCAAGAGCAGTTCTTC.

This clonotype was counted only a few times. The chain is built from TRBV28 and TRBJ2-3; 8 positions match TRBD1. The J call is uncertain, as TRBJ1-5 better fits the DNA end. The CDR3 covers 16 residues. The germline V gene has CDR1 MDHEN and CDR2 SYDVKM. The CDR3 DNA reads as TGTGCCAGCAGTTCCCCCGGTCGGGACAGGTCAGATACGCAGCATTTT. Translating gives CASSSPGRDRSDTQHF.

This clonotype was observed at least ten times. In DNA, the CDR3 is TGTGCCAGCAGCTACCAAGCGGGGGAGCAGTACTTC. Its protein product is CASSYQAGEQYF. The chain joins TRBV11-3 to TRBJ2-7, with 7 bases identical to TRBD2. Looked up from germline, CDR1 is SGHNT and CDR2 is YENEEA. J was trimmed by 7 bases and V by 4 bases; bases with no gene match: 4. This CDR3 region has 12 residues.

The gene calls are TRBV6-1 and TRBJ2-3, with 7 bases fitting TRBD2. The CDR3 covers 13 residues. The germline CDR1 and CDR2 sequences are MNHNS and SASEGT. The junction had 2 bases not matched to a gene; V was cut back by 5 bases and J by 3 bases. The CDR3 reads CASSQLATDTQYF. Written as DNA, the CDR3 is TGTGCCAGCAGTCAACTAGCGACAGATACGCAGTATTTT.

This clonotype showed up just a few times. J is TRBJ2-2 and V is TRBV19, with D unresolved. Germline values: CDR1 LNHDA, CDR2 SQIVND (reference sequence). Trimming took off 5 bases at V and 4 bases at J, with 5 bases between the two ends. The CDR3 loop spans 12 amino acids. The CDR3 DNA follows: TGTGCCAGTAGTGGGTTCACCGGGGAGCTGTTTTTT. Its translation is CASSGFTGELFF.

This clonotype was picked up many times. The rearrangement links TRBV18 to TRBJ2-2, with D hard to call. Germline lookup yields CDR1 KGHSH and CDR2 LQKENI. CDR3 length equals 13 residues. V was pared by 1 base and J by 6 bases, with 6 bases between. The CDR3 coding sequence is TGTGCCAGCTCACCACTCCAGGCCGGGGAGCTGTTTTTT. Protein: CASSPLQAGELFF.

This clonotype was counted many times. CDR3 coding DNA: TGCAGTGCCGCCGGACTGGGCGTGGAGACCCAGTACTTC. Encoded protein: CSAAGLGVETQYF. The chain combines TRBV20-1 with TRBJ2-5; a weak D match, TRBD2 (5 bases). CDR3 length: 13 amino acids. Trimming took 6 bases from V and 5 from J, leaving 16 bases between them. The germline gives CDR1 DFQATT, CDR2 SNEGSKA (reference sequence).

V usage is TRBV11-3 and J usage is TRBJ2-1, with 10 nucleotides matching TRBD2. From germline, CDR1 is SGHNT and CDR2 YENEEA. The CDR3 has 14 amino acids. The trim removed 4 bases at V and 5 bases at J, leaving 2 bases unmatched. The CDR3 DNA sequence: TGTGCCAGCAGCTGGACTAGCGGAGACAATGAGCAGTTCTTC. Translation gives CASSWTSGDNEQFF.

This clonotype was seen repeatedly, ten times or more. The rearrangement uses TRBV20-1 and TRBJ2-7, with 8 bases aligning to TRBD2. Trimming cost V 6 bases and J 4 bases; bases outside gene matches: 14. This CDR3 region has 15 residues. Germline assignment: CDR1 DFQATT and CDR2 SNEGSKA (reference sequence). As DNA, the CDR3 is TGCAGTGCCTCCGGGGGGGGGACTATAATTTACGAGCAGTACTTC. Protein: CSASGGGTIIYEQYF.

This clonotype was counted a few times. The gene calls are TRBV6-9 and TRBJ1-1, with D tentatively TRBD1 (5 bases). The CDR3 covers 14 residues. With 10 bases removed from V and 7 bases from J, the gap between germline ends came to 22 bases. CDR1 MNHGY and CDR2 SVAAGI come from the germline V gene. CDR3 in DNA: TGTGCCATGCAGTTTCGAGATCTCGACAGTGAAGCTTTCTTT. This translates into CAMQFRDLDSEAFF.

The table lists this clonotype with a few counts. J is TRBJ2-1 and V is TRBV5-1; no clear D. The germline V gene has CDR1 SGHRS and CDR2 YFSETQ. The CDR3 totals 15 residues. Trimming left V 2 bases short and J 2 bases short, with 11 bases between. The CDR3 region has the DNA TGCGCCAGCAGCTTAACCGAACCAGCCTACAATGAGCAGTTCTTC. Residues: CASSLTEPAYNEQFF.

At least ten counts were recorded for this clonotype. V is TRBV7-2 and J is TRBJ2-3; possible D gene TRBD1, 5 bases. CDR1 is SGHTA and CDR2 is FQGNSA in the germline V gene. The CDR3 has 14 residues. The ends were cut back, 7 bases at V and 2 bases at J, with 13 bases in the middle. DNA of the CDR3: TGTGCCAGCACCCTTCGACAGTCCACAGATACGCAGTATTTT. Its translation is CASTLRQSTDTQYF.

This clonotype was seen only a few times. The chain links TRBV28 to TRBJ2-7, with 9 bases identical to TRBD2. Trimming took 3 bases from V and 3 from J; bases not matched to a gene: 15. CDR3 size: 18 residues. Germline V gene sequence: CDR1 MDHEN, CDR2 SYDVKM. DNA for the CDR3: TGTGCCAGCAGTTTGCCTTCGAATAGCGGGAGACAGCTCTACGAGCAGTACTTC. Residues: CASSLPSNSGRQLYEQYF.

This clonotype was seen ten or more times. This chain links TRBV29-1 with TRBJ2-1; TRBD2 aligns across 11 bases. Trimming at V came to 7 bases and at J to 7 bases, leaving 9 bases not matched to a gene. The CDR3 spans 14 residues. Germline-derived CDR1 and CDR2 are SQVTM and ANQGSEA. CDR3: CSAPLAGDLNEQFF. The DNA for the CDR3 is TGCAGCGCCCCACTAGCGGGAGACTTAAATGAGCAGTTCTTC.

This sequence joins TRBV20-1 and TRBJ2-7; the D gene is possibly TRBD2 (6 bases). Germline V gene sequence: CDR1 DFQATT, CDR2 SNEGSKA (reference sequence). This CDR3 spans 12 amino acids. V gave up 1 base and J gave up 3 bases, with 7 bases separating them. DNA of the CDR3: TGCAGTGCTAGAGCAGCGGGCTACGAGCAGTACTTC. Its translation is CSARAAGYEQYF.

This clonotype occurred many times. The V gene is TRBV5-1, the J gene TRBJ1-1; D gene uncertain. The CDR3 is made up of 15 amino acids. Trimming cost V 0 bases and J 0 bases, with 9 bases left between them. Germline V lookup: CDR1 SGHRS, CDR2 YFSETQ. The CDR3 reads CASSLGGSLNTEAFF. As DNA, the CDR3 is TGCGCCAGCAGCTTGGGCGGGTCCCTGAACACTGAAGCTTTCTTT.

The J gene is TRBJ2-7, the V gene TRBV11-1; 10 nucleotides line up with TRBD2. CDR3 length: 14 amino acids. CDR1 is SGHAT and CDR2 is FQDESV in the germline V gene (reference sequence). V was pared by 2 bases and J by 5 bases, with 3 bases of the junction left unmatched. This CDR3 is CASSLTSGADEQYF. The CDR3 DNA reads TGTGCCAGCAGCTTAACTAGCGGGGCGGACGAGCAGTACTTC.

The sample holds one count of this clonotype. This may come from a read error, since a much larger clone is one base off. The chain joins TRBV5-6 to TRBJ2-1; 9 positions agree with TRBD2. J was trimmed by 9 bases and V by 3 bases; bases with no gene match: 13. Germline V CDR1 and CDR2: SGHDT, YYEEEE. The CDR3 covers 16 residues. CDR3 in DNA: TGTGCCAGCAGCTCTTCTCCTAGCGGGACACTGTTTGAGCAGTTCTTC. Its translation is CASSSSPSGTLFEQFF.

As for this clonotype: A much larger clone differs by one base, so this may be a read error. The CDR3 end shows no conserved phenylalanine or tryptophan, and so a read error is likely. The genes are TRBV28 and TRBJ2-4; tentative D call: TRBD2 (5 bases). The CDR3 loop spans 17 amino acids. With 3 bases removed from V and 0 bases from J, the gap between germline ends came to 15 bases. The germline CDR1 and CDR2 sequences are MDHEN and SYDVKM. CDR3 nucleotide sequence: TGTGCCAGCAGTTTTGGTTTCCGAGGGTTAGCCAAAAACATTCAGTACTCC. It is translated as CASSFGFRGLAKNIQYS.

Ten or more counts support this clonotype. This chain links TRBV5-1 with TRBJ2-1; no clear D gene. This CDR3 is 12 amino acids long. Germline CDR1 reads SGHRS; CDR2 reads YFSETQ. V was cut by 0 bases and J by 12 bases, with 10 bases left in between. CDR3 in amino acids: CASSLEGERQFF. The DNA for the CDR3 is TGCGCCAGCAGCTTGGAGGGCGAGCGGCAGTTCTTC.